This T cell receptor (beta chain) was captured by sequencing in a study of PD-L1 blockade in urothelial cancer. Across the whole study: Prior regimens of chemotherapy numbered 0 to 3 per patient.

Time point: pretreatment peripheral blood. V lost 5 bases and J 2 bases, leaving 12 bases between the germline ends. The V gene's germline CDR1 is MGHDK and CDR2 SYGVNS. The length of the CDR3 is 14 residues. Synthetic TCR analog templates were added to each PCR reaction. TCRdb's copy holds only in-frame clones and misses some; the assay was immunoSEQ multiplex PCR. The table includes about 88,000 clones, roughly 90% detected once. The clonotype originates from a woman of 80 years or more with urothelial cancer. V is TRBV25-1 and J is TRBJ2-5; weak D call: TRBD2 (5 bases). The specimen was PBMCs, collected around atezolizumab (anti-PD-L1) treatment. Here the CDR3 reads CASSPQEAQETQYF. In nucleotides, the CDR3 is TGTGCCAGCAGTCCCCAGGAGGCTCAAGAGACCCAGTACTTC.